The next 3 T cell receptor beta chains were all read from a single sample in a study of T cells expressing NK-cell markers. TCRdb re-called the 5' RACE reads and catalogs CDR3 proteins one per entry, DNA excluded. The listing records fewer than 550,000 distinct CDR3 sequences. Sample: blood T cells: a sorted CD56 or NKG2C T cell subset, CD4+ or CD8+ T cells, or bulk PBMC T cells (not recorded which). These receptors came from a woman in her forties or fifties in good health.

J is TRBJ1-4 and V is TRBV7-9; TCRdb calls TRBD1, which cannot be checked without DNA. CDR1 and CDR2 from the germline V gene are SEHNR and FQNEAQ (reference sequence). CDR3 length equals 13 residues. CDR3 loop: CASSSRVNEKLFF.

The chain recombines TRBV4-1 with TRBJ2-5; TCRdb's D call of TRBD1 is untestable without DNA. The CDR3 covers 16 residues. The V gene's germline CDR1 is MGHRA and CDR2 YSYEKL. CDR3 in amino acids: CASSSKPGGDGETQYF.

The chain's CDR3 is CASSLSVFGDTQYF. The gene calls are TRBV27 and TRBJ2-3. The V gene's germline CDR1 is MNHEY and CDR2 SMNVEV (reference sequence). This CDR3 spans 14 amino acids.